These 24 T cell receptor beta chains were all obtained from the same sample, sequenced in a study of CD4 T cells in relation to SARS-CoV-2 and coronaviruses. Assay used: immunoSEQ multiplex PCR; TCRdb lists only in-frame clones, some missing. Here the sample spans about 37,000 clones, more than 70% being singletons. For these receptors, no antigen is known. Input material: naive CD4+ T cells from PBMCs, cultured in vitro. This sample's subset: naive CD4+ T cells isolated by negative enrichment. These receptors all come from an adult with COVID-19.

The chain couples TRBV28 to TRBJ2-3, with 8 bases that match TRBD2. Trimming cost V 6 bases and J 0 bases; bases outside gene matches: 14. In germline, CDR1 is MDHEN, CDR2 SYDVKM. The CDR3 spans 18 residues. The CDR3 sequence is CASSPAGLAGPSTDTQYF. The CDR3 DNA sequence: TGTGCCAGCAGCCCGGCCGGGCTAGCGGGTCCTAGCACAGATACGCAGTATTTT.

J is TRBJ2-7 and V is TRBV5-1; 9 positions agree with TRBD1. Germline V gene data show CDR1 as SGHRS and CDR2 as YFSETQ. CDR3 length equals 14 residues. J lost 3 bases, V lost 4 bases, and 5 bases had no gene match. The CDR3 sequence: CASSPRQGDYEQYF. The DNA of the CDR3 is TGCGCCAGCAGCCCCAGACAGGGGGACTACGAGCAGTACTTC.

This chain links TRBV5-6 with TRBJ2-5; either TRBD1 or TRBD2 may fit D (5 bases each). The V end lost 1 base, the J end lost 5 bases, and 15 bases lay between the germline ends. CDR3 size: 15 residues. In germline, CDR1 is SGHDT, CDR2 YYEEEE. CDR3 sequence reads: CASSLPALGAETQYF. The CDR3 DNA reads as TGTGCCAGCAGCTTGCCGGCCCTCGGGGCGGAGACCCAGTACTTC.

A few counts support this clone. V usage is TRBV7-3 and J usage is TRBJ1-1; possible D gene TRBD1, 5 bases. Germline V lookup: CDR1 SGHTA, CDR2 FQGTGA. The ends were cut back, 8 bases at V and 1 base at J, with 14 bases in the middle. The CDR3 loop spans 14 amino acids. The DNA of the CDR3 is TGTGCCAGCTCTTTCGTTGGGGCGAACACTGAAGCTTTCTTT. It yields the protein CASSFVGANTEAFF.

The chain is built from TRBV5-1 and TRBJ2-3, with 11 bases matching TRBD2. V shed 0 bases and J 9 bases; nucleotides not matched to a gene: 3. This CDR3 has 14 amino acids. Germline loops: CDR1 SGHRS, CDR2 YFSETQ. CDR3 DNA: TGCGCCAGCAGCTTGGCTCTAGCGGGAGGAACGCAGTATTTT. Protein: CASSLALAGGTQYF.

The rearrangement joins TRBV18 to TRBJ2-6; 7 bases map to TRBD2. This CDR3 region has 17 residues. The V and J ends lost 5 bases and 0 bases, in that order; junction bases with no gene match: 7. The germline CDR1 and CDR2 sequences are KGHSH and LQKENI. The CDR3 reads CASSSLAVTSGANVLTF. The CDR3 DNA follows: TGTGCCAGCTCATCTCTAGCGGTAACCTCTGGGGCCAACGTCCTGACTTTC. The variable domain in full, with the rest retrieved from reference TRBV18 and TRBJ2-6, is NAGVMQNPRHLVRRRGQEARLRCSPMKGHSHVYWYRQLPEEGLKFMVYLQKENIIDESGMPKERFSAEFPKEGPSILRIQQVVRGDSAAYFCASSSLAVTSGANVLTFGAGSRLTVL.

V usage is TRBV19 and J usage is TRBJ1-1; D is ambiguous. The CDR3 extends over 15 amino acids. The ends were cut back, 6 bases at V and 2 bases at J, with 16 bases in the middle. The germline V gene has CDR1 LNHDA and CDR2 SQIVND (reference sequence). The CDR3 bases are TGTGCCAGTAGGCAAGAGGCGGGTTCAAACACTGAAGCTTTCTTT. Protein sequence: CASRQEAGSNTEAFF.

The genes are TRBV28 and TRBJ1-1, with D unresolved. V was shortened by 6 bases and J by 12 bases, with 20 bases between the two germline ends. CDR1 and CDR2 from the germline V gene are MDHEN and SYDVKM. This CDR3 has 13 residues. The CDR3 here is CASSDTSLAPPFF. The CDR3 coding sequence is TGTGCCAGCAGCGACACCAGCTTAGCCCCCCCTTTCTTT.

The rearrangement links TRBV28 to TRBJ2-7, with TRBD1 matching over 8 bases. This CDR3 is 14 amino acids long. Germline values: CDR1 MDHEN, CDR2 SYDVKM. The V segment lost 5 bases and the J segment 3 bases; nucleotides outside the gene matches: 6. The CDR3 bases are TGTGCCAGCAGTCCTTGGACAGGGCTCTACGAGCAGTACTTC. Translated, it gives CASSPWTGLYEQYF.

Only one count was recorded for this clone. This chain connects TRBV11-2 to TRBJ1-1; TRBD1 agrees at 9 bases. V dropped 4 bases and J dropped 5; count of bases not matched to a gene: 5. Germline V lookup: CDR1 SGHAT, CDR2 FQNNGV. The CDR3 is 14 residues long. CDR3 nucleotides: TGTGCCAGCAGCTCACAGGGGGCAGGGACTGAAGCTTTCTTT. Its protein is CASSSQGAGTEAFF.

V is TRBV7-2 and J is TRBJ2-5; D not certain. Germline V gene lookup returns CDR1 SGHTA and CDR2 FQGNSA. CDR3 length: 12 residues. Trimming shortened V by 6 bases and J by 5 bases, and 10 bases separated the two germline ends. The CDR3 loop is CASSFMRETQYF. The CDR3 coding sequence is TGTGCCAGCAGTTTTATGAGGGAGACCCAGTACTTC.

The rearrangement joins TRBV19 to TRBJ2-1; D not certain. This CDR3 region has 13 residues. Trimming pared 6 bases from V and 4 bases from J, leaving 10 bases between. Per the germline V gene, CDR1 is LNHDA and CDR2 is SQIVND (reference sequence). The CDR3 reads CASSSRQYNEQFF. CDR3 bases: TGTGCCAGTAGCTCGCGCCAATACAATGAGCAGTTCTTC. Supplemented by reference TRBV19 and TRBJ2-1, the full variable domain reads DGGITQSPKYLFRKEGQNVTLSCEQNLNHDAMYWYRQDPGQGLRLIYYSQIVNDFQKGDIAEGYSVSREKKESFPLTVTSAQKNPTAFYLCASSSRQYNEQFFGPGTRLTVL.

This clone appeared a single time. The rearrangement joins TRBV13 to TRBJ1-3; D is unresolved. The CDR3 totals 12 residues. Germline CDR1 and CDR2: PRHDT and FYEKMQ (reference sequence). Trimming shortened V by 6 bases and J by 5 bases, and 8 bases separated the two germline ends. CDR3 sequence reads: CASRADRNTIYF. The CDR3, as DNA: TGTGCCAGCAGGGCAGACCGAAACACCATATATTTT.

This clone has just a few counts. The chain joins TRBV30 to TRBJ2-6; D possibly corresponds to TRBD1 (6 bases). The V gene lost 2 bases and the J gene lost 0 bases, with 11 bases spanning the gap. CDR3 length: 16 amino acids. From germline, CDR1 is GTSNPN and CDR2 SVGIG (reference sequence). CDR3 protein: CAWSPGAVSGANVLTF. The CDR3 DNA reads as TGTGCCTGGAGTCCAGGGGCCGTCTCTGGGGCCAACGTCCTGACTTTC.

The gene calls are TRBV6-1 and TRBJ2-1; 11 bases agree with TRBD2. CDR3 length: 15 amino acids. Germline assignment: CDR1 MNHNS and CDR2 SASEGT. Germline trimming cut 2 bases from V and 9 bases from J; bases unmatched to any gene: 6. The CDR3 DNA reads TGTGCCAGCAGTGAAAGTAGCGGGAGGGCCGGTGAGCAGTTCTTC. It codes for CASSESSGRAGEQFF.

This clone appeared once. V is TRBV7-8 and J is TRBJ1-2; perhaps TRBD1 as D (5 bases). The CDR3 has 15 residues. CDR1 is SGHVS, CDR2 FQNEAQ, per germline. Trimming stripped 1 base from V and 5 bases from J, with 14 bases between. The CDR3 DNA reads TGTGCCAGCAGCTTAGATCCTGGGGGAGAGTATGGCTACACCTTC. This sequence encodes CASSLDPGGEYGYTF.

The rearrangement links TRBV28 to TRBJ1-5, with TRBD1 matching 9 bases. V lost 6 bases to trimming and J lost 4 bases; unmatched junction nucleotides: 16. Germline V lookup: CDR1 MDHEN, CDR2 SYDVKM. The CDR3 totals 18 residues. CDR3 DNA: TGTGCCAGCAGGCAAATCTCATCCGGGACAGGGCGAAATCAGCCCCAGCATTTT. Amino acid sequence: CASRQISSGTGRNQPQHF.

The chain employs TRBV6-5 and TRBJ1-4, with TRBD1 matching over 8 bases. The CDR3 loop spans 16 amino acids. Germline CDR1 reads MNHEY; CDR2 reads SVGAGI. The trim removed 4 bases at V and 7 bases at J, leaving 11 bases unmatched. In DNA, the CDR3 is TGTGCCAGCAGTTGGACAGGGCCTCGTCGAATTGAAAAACTGTTTTTT. Its translation: CASSWTGPRRIEKLFF.

V is TRBV5-3 and J is TRBJ2-5; the D is unclear. TRBV5-3 qualifies as an ORF whose function is uncertain. The CDR3 contains 11 residues. V was cut by 4 bases and J by 7 bases, with 8 bases left in between. The CDR3 protein is CARSPRLTQYF. As DNA, the CDR3 is TGTGCCAGAAGCCCCCGGTTGACCCAGTACTTC.

The chain combines TRBV15 with TRBJ1-4; D is undetermined. Trimming stripped 7 bases from V and 0 bases from J, with 9 bases between. This CDR3 region has 14 residues. In germline, CDR1 is LNHNV, CDR2 YYDKDF (reference sequence). The CDR3 region has the DNA TGTGCCACCACCTCGACGGCAACTAATGAAAAACTGTTTTTT. Translated, it gives CATTSTATNEKLFF. Full variable domain (outside the CDR3, taken from reference TRBV15 and TRBJ1-4): DAMVIQNPRYQVTQFGKPVTLSCSQTLNHNVMYWYQQKSSQAPKLLFHYYDKDFNNEADTPDNFQSRRPNTSFCFLDIRSPGLGDTAMYLCATTSTATNEKLFFGSGTQLSVL.

This chain uses TRBV30 with TRBJ2-3; D remains unclear. The V end lost 4 bases, the J end lost 6 bases, and 14 bases lay between the germline ends. The germline V gene encodes CDR1 GTSNPN and CDR2 SVGIG (reference sequence). The CDR3 loop spans 13 amino acids. The CDR3 protein is CAWIGPRLDTQYF. The CDR3 DNA sequence: TGTGCCTGGATCGGACCCAGGTTGGATACGCAGTATTTT.

The chain employs TRBV5-1 and TRBJ2-3, with D unclear. Trimming cost V 4 bases and J 2 bases, with 8 bases left between them. The germline CDR1 and CDR2 sequences are SGHRS and YFSETQ. There are 13 residues in the CDR3. The CDR3 loop reads CASSGASTDTQYF. For the CDR3, the DNA is TGCGCCAGCAGCGGCGCTTCCACAGATACGCAGTATTTT.

The chain is built from TRBV7-3 and TRBJ2-2, with D possibly TRBD2 on 5 matching bases. The CDR3 totals 12 residues. Germline V gene data show CDR1 as SGHTA and CDR2 as FQGTGA. Trimming left V 5 bases short and J 4 bases short, with 5 bases between. CDR3 in DNA: TGTGCCAGCAGCCGGGGCACCGGGGAGCTGTTTTTT. It translates to CASSRGTGELFF.

This chain joins TRBV5-1 and TRBJ1-3; tentatively, D is TRBD1 (5 bases). The CDR3 spans 15 residues. V was cut by 3 bases and J by 1 base, with 11 bases left in between. Germline V gene lookup returns CDR1 SGHRS and CDR2 YFSETQ. The CDR3 loop is CASSSSRQSGNTIYF. In DNA form, the CDR3 reads TGCGCCAGCAGCTCCAGTCGACAGTCTGGAAACACCATATATTTT. The full variable domain, completed using reference TRBV5-1 and TRBJ1-3, is KAGVTQTPRYLIKTRGQQVTLSCSPISGHRSVSWYQQTPGQGLQFLFEYFSETQRNKGNFPGRFSGRQFSNSRSEMNVSTLELGDSALYLCASSSSRQSGNTIYFGEGSWLTVV.